The TCR beta chain described here comes from a study of T cell responses to AZD1222 COVID-19 vaccine. Study-level points and caveats: Unmutated regions of variants are reportedly targeted by nearly half of spike-specific TCRs. Increases in Spike-specific TCR breadth and depth were seen after two AZD1222 doses.

Trimming removed 8 bases at V and 5 bases at J, with 19 bases between. The CDR3 is 14 amino acids. Germline CDR1 is MDHEN and CDR2 is SYDVKM. Here immunoSEQ multiplex PCR was the method, and the copy in TCRdb shows in-frame clones only, minus some. The sample includes 100,000 to 120,000 clones, 85% to 90% of them seen just once. Worth noting for this clone: Its target is unknown.

The material was peripheral blood, obtained on day 0 of AZD1222 vaccination. This TCR was recovered from an adult in good health. V and J are TRBV28 and TRBJ2-7; a possible D gene is TRBD1 (6 bases). The CDR3 sequence is CASGLNPGVNEQYF. Here the CDR3 DNA reads TGTGCCAGCGGACTCAACCCAGGGGTTAACGAGCAGTACTTC.